This T cell receptor beta chain was identified during a study of cytomegalovirus exposure and HLA in healthy donors. The wider study: Among several hundred genotyped donors, around 80% fell in the Caucasian-associated ancestry cluster.

This clone was counted a single time. The CDR3 is 15 amino acids. Trimming cost V 7 bases and J 5 bases; bases outside gene matches: 11. Per the germline V gene, CDR1 is SNHLY and CDR2 is FYNNEI. The PCR had 60 Vbeta and 13 Jbeta primers. Data came from immunoSEQ multiplex PCR; TCRdb stores just in-frame clones and leaves some out. The table has 180,000 or so clones, around 76% seen once. This TCR was sampled from a man in his forties or fifties in good health and CMV-seronegative. Sequencing was carried out using PBMCs. The gene calls are TRBV2 and TRBJ2-5, with TRBD2 identical over 9 bases. CDR3 loop: CASILAGGPGETQYF. In DNA form, the CDR3 reads TGTGCCAGCATCTTGGCGGGGGGGCCAGGGGAGACCCAGTACTTC.